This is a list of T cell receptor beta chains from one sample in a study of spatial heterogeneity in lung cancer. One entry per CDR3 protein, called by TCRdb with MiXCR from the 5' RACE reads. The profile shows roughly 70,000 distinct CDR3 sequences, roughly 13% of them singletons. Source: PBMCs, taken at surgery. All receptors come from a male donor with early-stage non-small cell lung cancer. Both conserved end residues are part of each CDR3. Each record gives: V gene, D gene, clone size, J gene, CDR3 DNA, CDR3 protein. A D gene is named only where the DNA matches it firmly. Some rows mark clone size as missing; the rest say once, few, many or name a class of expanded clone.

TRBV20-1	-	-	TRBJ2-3	TGCAGTGCCCGGGATGAAACAGATACGCAGTATTTT	CSARDETDTQYF
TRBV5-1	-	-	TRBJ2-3	TGCGCCAGCAGCCTCGGGTGGGCAGATACGCAGTATTTT	CASSLGWADTQYF
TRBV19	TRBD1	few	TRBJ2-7	TGTGCCAGTAGCAGGGGGAGCTCCTACGAGCAGTACTTC	CASSRGSSYEQYF
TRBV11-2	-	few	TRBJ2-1	TGTGCCAGCAGCCCGGGGGTAGCGGCCTACAATGAGCAGTTCTTC	CASSPGVAAYNEQFF
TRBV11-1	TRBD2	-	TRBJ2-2	TGTGCCAGCAAGCAGCGGGAGGCGAGCGGGGAGCTGTTTTTT	CASKQREASGELFF
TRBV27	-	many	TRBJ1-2	TGTGCCAGCAGTTTGTCACAGGGATTATTCTATGGCTACACCTTC	CASSLSQGLFYGYTF
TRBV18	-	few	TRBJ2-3	TGTGCCAGCTCAACCAAAGCTAGCGCCGATACGCAGTATTTT	CASSTKASADTQYF
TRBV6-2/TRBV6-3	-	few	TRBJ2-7	TGTGCCAGCAGTTACACAGAAAGCTACGAGCAGTACTTC	CASSYTESYEQYF
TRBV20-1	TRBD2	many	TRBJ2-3	TGCAGTGCTAGTTCCCTAGCGGGTTCAGATACGCAGTATTTT	CSASSLAGSDTQYF
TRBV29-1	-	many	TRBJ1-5	TGCAGCGTTGAGGCGACAGCTAATCAGCCCCAGCATTTT	CSVEATANQPQHF
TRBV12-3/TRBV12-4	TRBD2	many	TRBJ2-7	TGTGCCAGCAGTTTTAGCGGGAGGGCCTACGAGCAGTACTTC	CASSFSGRAYEQYF
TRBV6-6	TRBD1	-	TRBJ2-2	TGTGCCAGCAGTTACTCCCCGCCCACCTCAGGGGGCCGTACCGGGGAGCTGTTCTTT	CASSYSPPTSGGRTGELFF
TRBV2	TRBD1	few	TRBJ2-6	TGTGCCAGCAGACAGGGGGCCGGCTCTGGGGCCAACGTCCTGACTTTC	CASRQGAGSGANVLTF
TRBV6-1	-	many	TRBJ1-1	TGTGCCAGCAGTGCTTCGGGGGGCGATGGCACTGAAGCTTTCTTT	CASSASGGDGTEAFF
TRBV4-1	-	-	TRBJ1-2	TGCGCCAGCAGCCAAGAATGGGGGGACTATGGCTACACCTTC	CASSQEWGDYGYTF
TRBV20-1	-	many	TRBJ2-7	TGCAGTGCCCCAAGGGCGGGGGCGAGGTACGAGCAGTACTTC	CSAPRAGARYEQYF
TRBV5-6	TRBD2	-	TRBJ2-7	TGTGCCAGCAGCCCCCTTAGCGGGGACCGCTACGAGCAGTACTTC	CASSPLSGDRYEQYF
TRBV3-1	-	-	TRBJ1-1	TGTGCCAGCAGCCAAGAGAACAGGGCCGCTTTCTTT	CASSQENRAAFF
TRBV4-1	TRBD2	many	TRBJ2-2	TGCGCCAGCAGCCAACGTATAAGCGGGGCGAACACCGGGGAGCTGTTTTTT	CASSQRISGANTGELFF
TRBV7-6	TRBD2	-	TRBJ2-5	TGTGCCAGCAGCGCCCAGACTAGCGAAGGGGGAAAGACCCAGTACTTC	CASSAQTSEGGKTQYF
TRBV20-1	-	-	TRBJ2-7	TGCAGTGCTAGAGATTTGAACGGGAGCTCCTACGAGCAGTACTTC	CSARDLNGSSYEQYF
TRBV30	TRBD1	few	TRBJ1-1	TGTGCTAACCAGGGGGGTTTGACTGAAGCTTTCTTT	CANQGGLTEAFF
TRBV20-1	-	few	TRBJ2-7	TGCAGTGCGGGGACAAACTACGAGCAGTACTTC	CSAGTNYEQYF
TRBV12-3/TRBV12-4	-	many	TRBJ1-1	TGTGCCAGCAGTTTCGGGACTGTTTACACTGAAGCTTTCTTT	CASSFGTVYTEAFF
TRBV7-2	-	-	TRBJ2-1	TGTGCCAGCAGCTTACTTAGCCCAACCTACAATGAGCAGTTCTTC	CASSLLSPTYNEQFF
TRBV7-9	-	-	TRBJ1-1	TGTGCCAGCAGCTCGAACACTGAAGCTTTCTTT	CASSSNTEAFF
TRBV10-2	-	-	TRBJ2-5	TGCGCCAGCAGTGAACAGGGAGAGACCCAGTACTTC	CASSEQGETQYF
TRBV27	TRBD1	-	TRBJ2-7	TGTGCCAGCAGTTTTCGCAGACAGGGGTCCAACGAGCAGTACTTC	CASSFRRQGSNEQYF
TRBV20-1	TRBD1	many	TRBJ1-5	TGCAGTGCTAGGACCCCGGGACAGGGGTCGAATCAGCCCCAGCATTTT	CSARTPGQGSNQPQHF
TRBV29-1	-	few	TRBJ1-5	TGCAGCTACACGAATCAGGATTTCAACCAGCCCCAGCATTTT	CSYTNQDFNQPQHF
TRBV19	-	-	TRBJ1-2	TGTGCCAGTAGTATCTGGGGGACGCCCAACTATGGCTACACCTTC	CASSIWGTPNYGYTF
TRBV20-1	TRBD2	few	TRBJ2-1	TGCAGTGCTAGAGATATTAGACTAGCGGGTCTCCAGAGCTCCTACAATGAGCAGTTCTTC	CSARDIRLAGLQSSYNEQFF
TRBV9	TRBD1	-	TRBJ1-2	TGTGCCAGCAGCTCAAACCTTAGGACAGGGCTATATGGCTACACCTTC	CASSSNLRTGLYGYTF
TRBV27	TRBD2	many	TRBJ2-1	TGTGCCAGCAGTGGGGCAGCGGGAGCGGGTGAGCAGTTCTTC	CASSGAAGAGEQFF
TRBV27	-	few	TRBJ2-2	TGTGCCAGCAGTTTTGGAACTAACACCGGGGAGCTGTTTTTT	CASSFGTNTGELFF
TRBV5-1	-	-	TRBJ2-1	TGCGCCAGCAGCTTGGAATATGGGGATGAGCAGTTCTTC	CASSLEYGDEQFF
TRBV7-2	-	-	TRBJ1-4	TGTGCCAGCAGCTTCGACAGGACGCGAAAACTGTTTTTT	CASSFDRTRKLFF
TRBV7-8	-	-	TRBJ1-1	TGTGCCAGCAGCTTTGCTTCATGGGGAGGGGGCACTGAAGCTTTCTTT	CASSFASWGGGTEAFF
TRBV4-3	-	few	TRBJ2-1	TGCGCCAGCAGCCAAGTCGTGCGGAATGAGCAGTTCTTC	CASSQVVRNEQFF
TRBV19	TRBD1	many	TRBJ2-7	TGTGCCAGTAGTCTACGGACAGGGGCCTTTTTGGAGCAGTACTTC	CASSLRTGAFLEQYF
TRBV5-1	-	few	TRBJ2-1	TGCGCCAGCAGCTTGGCCTCCGGGTTGGGGGCGGCCTCCTACAATGAGCAGTTCTTC	CASSLASGLGAASYNEQFF
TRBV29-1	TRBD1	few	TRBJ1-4	TGCAGCACCTCGACAGGGGGCCGGGAAAAACTGTTTTTT	CSTSTGGREKLFF
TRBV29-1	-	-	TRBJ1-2	TGCAGCGTTGAAGCGGGCAGAGTCTATGGCTACACCTTC	CSVEAGRVYGYTF
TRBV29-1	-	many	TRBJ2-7	TGCAGCGTTGAGTCCCCTGGCAGGGCCTACGAGCAGTACTTC	CSVESPGRAYEQYF
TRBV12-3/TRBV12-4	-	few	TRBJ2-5	TGTGCCAGCAGTTTTCCAGGGTCAGAGACCCAGTACTTC	CASSFPGSETQYF